This T cell receptor (beta chain) stems from a study of T-cell reconstitution after alpha-beta-depleted transplantation in children. This clonotype was observed a few times. A junction boundary mismatches the germline segment, possibly from a read error. Unique molecular identifiers were used in preparing the TCRbeta library. TCRdb re-derived calls from the PCR reads in MiXCR, one entry per CDR3 protein. The sample lists roughly 610,000 distinct CDR3 sequences; over 9.5% were seen once. The CDR3 extends over 14 amino acids. Germline lookup yields CDR1 MDHEN and CDR2 SYDVKM. This receptor was taken from a human donor who donated a stem cell graft to a child with acute myeloid leukemia. Sample: PBMCs from the stem cell graft donor, taken from the stem cell graft. V usage is TRBV28 and J usage is TRBJ2-1; possibly TRBD2 for D (6 bases). The DNA for the CDR3 is TGTGCCATCAGTGGGAGGAGGGCTTACAATGAGCAGTTCTTC. This sequence encodes CAISGRRAYNEQFF.